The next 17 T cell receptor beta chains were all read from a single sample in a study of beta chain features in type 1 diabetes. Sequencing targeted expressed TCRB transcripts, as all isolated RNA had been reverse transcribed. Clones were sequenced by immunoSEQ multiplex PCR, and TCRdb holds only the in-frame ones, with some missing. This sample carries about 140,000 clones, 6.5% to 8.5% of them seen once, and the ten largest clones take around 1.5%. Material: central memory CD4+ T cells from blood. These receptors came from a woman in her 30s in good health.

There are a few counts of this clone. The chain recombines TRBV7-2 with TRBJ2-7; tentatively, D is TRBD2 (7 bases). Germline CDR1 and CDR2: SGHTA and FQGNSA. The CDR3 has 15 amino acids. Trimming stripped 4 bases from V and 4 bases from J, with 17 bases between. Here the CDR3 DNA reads TGTGCCAGCAGCTCGGGTAGCGGGCAGGGGTACGAGCAGTACTTC. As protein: CASSSGSGQGYEQYF.

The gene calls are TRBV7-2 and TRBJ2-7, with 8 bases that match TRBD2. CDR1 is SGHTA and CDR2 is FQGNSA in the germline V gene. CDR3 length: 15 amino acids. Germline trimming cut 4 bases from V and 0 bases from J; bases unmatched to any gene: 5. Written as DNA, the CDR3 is TGTGCCAGCAGCTACAGCGGGAGTAGCTCCTACGAGCAGTACTTC. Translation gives CASSYSGSSSYEQYF.

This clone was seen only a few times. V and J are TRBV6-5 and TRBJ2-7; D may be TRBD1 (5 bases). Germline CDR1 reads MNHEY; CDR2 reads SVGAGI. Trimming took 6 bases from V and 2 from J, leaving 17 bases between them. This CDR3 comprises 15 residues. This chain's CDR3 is CASRLGVLDTYEQYF. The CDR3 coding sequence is TGTGCCAGCAGGCTAGGGGTCTTAGATACCTACGAGCAGTACTTC.

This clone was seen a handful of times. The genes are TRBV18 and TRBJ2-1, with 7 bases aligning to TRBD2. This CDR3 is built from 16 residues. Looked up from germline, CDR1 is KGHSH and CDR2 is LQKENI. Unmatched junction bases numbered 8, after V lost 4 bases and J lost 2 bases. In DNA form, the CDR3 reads TGTGCCAGCTCACACCGAGCTAGCGGAGCCTACAATGAGCAGTTCTTC. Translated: CASSHRASGAYNEQFF.

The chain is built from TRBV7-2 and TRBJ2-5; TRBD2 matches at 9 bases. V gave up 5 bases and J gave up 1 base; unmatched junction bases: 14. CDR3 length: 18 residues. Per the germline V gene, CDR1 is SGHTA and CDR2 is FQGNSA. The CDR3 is CASSPKFGAGGAQETQYF. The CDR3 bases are TGTGCCAGCAGCCCAAAGTTCGGTGCGGGAGGGGCCCAAGAGACCCAGTACTTC.

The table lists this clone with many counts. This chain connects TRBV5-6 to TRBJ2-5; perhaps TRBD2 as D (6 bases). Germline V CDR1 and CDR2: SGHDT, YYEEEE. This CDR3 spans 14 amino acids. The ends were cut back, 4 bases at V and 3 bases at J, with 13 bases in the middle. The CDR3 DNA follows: TGTGCCAGCAGCGCCGGGACTGCCGAAGAGACCCAGTACTTC. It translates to CASSAGTAEETQYF.

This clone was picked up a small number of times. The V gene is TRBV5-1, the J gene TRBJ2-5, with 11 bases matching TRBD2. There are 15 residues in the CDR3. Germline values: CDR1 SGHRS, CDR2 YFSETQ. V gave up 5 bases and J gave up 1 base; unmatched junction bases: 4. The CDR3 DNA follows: TGCGCCAGCAGGACTAGCGGGGCCCGCCAAGAGACCCAGTACTTC. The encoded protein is CASRTSGARQETQYF. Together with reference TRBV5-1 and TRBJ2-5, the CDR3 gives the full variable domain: KAGVTQTPRYLIKTRGQQVTLSCSPISGHRSVSWYQQTPGQGLQFLFEYFSETQRNKGNFPGRFSGRQFSNSRSEMNVSTLELGDSALYLCASRTSGARQETQYFGPGTRLLVL.

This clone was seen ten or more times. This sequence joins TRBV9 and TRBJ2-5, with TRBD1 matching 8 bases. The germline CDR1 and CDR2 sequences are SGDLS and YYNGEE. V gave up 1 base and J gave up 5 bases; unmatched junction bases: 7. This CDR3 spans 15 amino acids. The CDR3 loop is CASSVQAGGKETQYF. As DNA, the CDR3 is TGTGCCAGCAGCGTACAGGCAGGGGGCAAGGAGACCCAGTACTTC.

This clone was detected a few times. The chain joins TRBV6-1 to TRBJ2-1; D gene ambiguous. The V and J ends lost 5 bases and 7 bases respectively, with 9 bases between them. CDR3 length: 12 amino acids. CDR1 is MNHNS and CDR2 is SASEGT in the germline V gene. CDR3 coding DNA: TGTGCCAGCAGTTCCTCTCCTAATGAGCAGTTCTTC. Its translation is CASSSSPNEQFF.

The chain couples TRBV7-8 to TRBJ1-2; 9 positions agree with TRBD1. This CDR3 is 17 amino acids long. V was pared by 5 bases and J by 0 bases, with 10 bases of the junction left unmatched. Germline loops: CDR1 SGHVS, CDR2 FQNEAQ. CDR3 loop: CASSPGLGTGTNYGYTF. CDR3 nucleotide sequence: TGTGCCAGCAGCCCCGGACTCGGGACAGGGACTAACTATGGCTACACCTTC. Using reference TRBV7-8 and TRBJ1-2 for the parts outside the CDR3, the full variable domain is GAGVSQSPRYKVAKRGQDVALRCDPISGHVSLFWYQQALGQGPEFLTYFQNEAQLDKSGLPSDRFFAERPEGSVSTLKIQRTQQEDSAVYLCASSPGLGTGTNYGYTFGSGTRLTVV.

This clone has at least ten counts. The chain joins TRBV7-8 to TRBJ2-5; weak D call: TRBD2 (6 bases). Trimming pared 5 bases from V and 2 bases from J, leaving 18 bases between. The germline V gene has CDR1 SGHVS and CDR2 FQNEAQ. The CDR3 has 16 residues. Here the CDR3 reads CASSQQMVSGQETQYF. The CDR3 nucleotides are TGTGCCAGCAGCCAGCAAATGGTCAGCGGGCAAGAGACCCAGTACTTC.

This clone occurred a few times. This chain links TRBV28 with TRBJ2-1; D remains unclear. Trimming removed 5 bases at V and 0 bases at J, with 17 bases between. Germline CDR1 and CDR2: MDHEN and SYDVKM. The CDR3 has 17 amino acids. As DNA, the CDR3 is TGTGCCAGCAGTCCCGTAGACGGGTGGAGCTCCTACAATGAGCAGTTCTTC. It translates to CASSPVDGWSSYNEQFF.

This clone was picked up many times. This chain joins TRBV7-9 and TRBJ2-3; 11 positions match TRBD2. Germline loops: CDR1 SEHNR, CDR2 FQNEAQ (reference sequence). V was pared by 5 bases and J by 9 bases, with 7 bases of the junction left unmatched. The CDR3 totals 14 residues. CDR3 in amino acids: CASSELAGAGTQYF. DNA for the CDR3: TGTGCCAGCAGCGAACTAGCGGGAGCAGGCACGCAGTATTTT.

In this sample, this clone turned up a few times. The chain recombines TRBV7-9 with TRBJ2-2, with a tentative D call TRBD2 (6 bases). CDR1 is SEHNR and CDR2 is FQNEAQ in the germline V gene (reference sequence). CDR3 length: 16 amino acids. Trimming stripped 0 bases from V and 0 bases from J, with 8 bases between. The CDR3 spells CASSLAGGPNTGELFF. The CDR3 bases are TGTGCCAGCAGCTTAGCGGGAGGACCGAACACCGGGGAGCTGTTTTTT.

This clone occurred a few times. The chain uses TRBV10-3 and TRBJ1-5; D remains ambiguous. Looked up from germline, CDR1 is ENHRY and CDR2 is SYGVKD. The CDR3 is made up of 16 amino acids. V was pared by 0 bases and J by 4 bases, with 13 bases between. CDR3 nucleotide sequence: TGTGCCATCAGTGAGTCGGGCAGGTCTTCGAATCAGCCCCAGCATTTT. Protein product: CAISESGRSSNQPQHF.

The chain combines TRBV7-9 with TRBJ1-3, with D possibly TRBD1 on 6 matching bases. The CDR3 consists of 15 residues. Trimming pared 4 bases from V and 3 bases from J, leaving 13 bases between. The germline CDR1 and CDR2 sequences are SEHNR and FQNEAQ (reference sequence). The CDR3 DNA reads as TGTGCCAGCAGCTCCGGACAGTTCCGTGGAAACACCATATATTTT. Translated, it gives CASSSGQFRGNTIYF.

In DNA, the CDR3 is TGTGCCAGCTCACCGGCAATGGGACAGGGATCCAACGAGCAGTACTTC. Amino acid sequence: CASSPAMGQGSNEQYF. The gene calls are TRBV18 and TRBJ2-7; TRBD1 matches 9 bases. There are 16 residues in the CDR3. With V trimmed by 3 bases and J by 5 bases, 11 bases remained unmatched. Germline CDR1 reads KGHSH; CDR2 reads LQKENI.